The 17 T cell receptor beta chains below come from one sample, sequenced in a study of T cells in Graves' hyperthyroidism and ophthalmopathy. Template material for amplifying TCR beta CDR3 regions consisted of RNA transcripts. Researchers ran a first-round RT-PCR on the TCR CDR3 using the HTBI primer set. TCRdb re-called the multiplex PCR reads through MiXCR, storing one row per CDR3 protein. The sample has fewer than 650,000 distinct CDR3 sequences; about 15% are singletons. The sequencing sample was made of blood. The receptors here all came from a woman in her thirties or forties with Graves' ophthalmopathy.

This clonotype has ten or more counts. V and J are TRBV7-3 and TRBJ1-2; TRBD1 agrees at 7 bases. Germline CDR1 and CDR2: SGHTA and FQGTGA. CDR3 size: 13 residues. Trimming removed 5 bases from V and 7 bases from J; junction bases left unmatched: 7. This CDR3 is CASSPMEGAGYTF. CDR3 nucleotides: TGTGCCAGCAGCCCCATGGAGGGGGCTGGCTACACCTTC.

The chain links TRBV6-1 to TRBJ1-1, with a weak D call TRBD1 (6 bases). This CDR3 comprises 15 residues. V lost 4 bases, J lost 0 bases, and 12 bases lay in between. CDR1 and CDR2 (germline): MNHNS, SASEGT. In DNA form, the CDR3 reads TGTGCCAGCAGTGCGCAGGGGCGACTGAACACTGAAGCTTTCTTT. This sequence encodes CASSAQGRLNTEAFF.

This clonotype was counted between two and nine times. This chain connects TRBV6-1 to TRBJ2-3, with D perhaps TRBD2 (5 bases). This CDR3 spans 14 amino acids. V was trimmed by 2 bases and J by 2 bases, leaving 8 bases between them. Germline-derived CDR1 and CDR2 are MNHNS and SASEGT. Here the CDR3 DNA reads TGTGCCAGCAGTGAATTTCGGGACACAGATACGCAGTATTTT. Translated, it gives CASSEFRDTDTQYF.

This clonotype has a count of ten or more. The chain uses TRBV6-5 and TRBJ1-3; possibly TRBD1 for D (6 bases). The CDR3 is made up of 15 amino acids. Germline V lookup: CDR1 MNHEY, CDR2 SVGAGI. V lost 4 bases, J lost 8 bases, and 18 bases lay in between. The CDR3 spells CASSFETGVKHTIYF. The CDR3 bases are TGTGCCAGCAGTTTCGAGACAGGCGTGAAACACACCATATATTTT.

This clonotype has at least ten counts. The CDR3 sequence: CASSLVVGGYGYTF. As DNA, the CDR3 is TGTGCCAGCAGCTTAGTCGTGGGGGGCTATGGCTACACCTTC. The chain employs TRBV11-2 and TRBJ1-2; possible D gene TRBD1, 5 bases. The CDR3 length is 14 residues. Germline CDR1 SGHAT, CDR2 FQNNGV. Trimming cost V 1 base and J 4 bases, with 10 bases left between them.

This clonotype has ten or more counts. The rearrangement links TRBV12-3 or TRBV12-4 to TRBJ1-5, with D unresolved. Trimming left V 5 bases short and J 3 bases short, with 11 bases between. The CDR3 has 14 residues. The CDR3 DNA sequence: TGTGCCAGCAGTGTCGGACTGTTCAATCAGCCCCAGCATTTT. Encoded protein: CASSVGLFNQPQHF.

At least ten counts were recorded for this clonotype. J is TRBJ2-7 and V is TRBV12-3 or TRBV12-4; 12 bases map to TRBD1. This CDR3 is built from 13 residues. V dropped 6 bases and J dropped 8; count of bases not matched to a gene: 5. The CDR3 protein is CASRPGTGGKQYF. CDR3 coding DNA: TGTGCCAGCAGGCCCGGGACAGGGGGCAAGCAGTACTTC.

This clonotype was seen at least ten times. Here the CDR3 reads CASSSTRLGKKGNWGYTF. As DNA, the CDR3 is TGTGCCAGCAGCTCCACACGACTGGGCAAGAAGGGGAATTGGGGCTACACCTTC. The V gene is TRBV11-1, the J gene TRBJ1-2; a possible D gene is TRBD1 (5 bases). The CDR3 spans 18 residues. CDR1 SGHAT and CDR2 FQDESV come from the germline V gene (reference sequence). Trimming pared 4 bases from V and 8 bases from J, leaving 29 bases between.

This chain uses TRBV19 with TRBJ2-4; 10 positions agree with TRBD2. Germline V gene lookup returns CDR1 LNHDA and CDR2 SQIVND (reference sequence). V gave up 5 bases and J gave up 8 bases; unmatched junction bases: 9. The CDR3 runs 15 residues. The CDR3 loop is CASSPHPSGSDIQYF. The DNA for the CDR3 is TGTGCCAGTAGTCCCCATCCTAGCGGGAGTGACATTCAGTACTTC.

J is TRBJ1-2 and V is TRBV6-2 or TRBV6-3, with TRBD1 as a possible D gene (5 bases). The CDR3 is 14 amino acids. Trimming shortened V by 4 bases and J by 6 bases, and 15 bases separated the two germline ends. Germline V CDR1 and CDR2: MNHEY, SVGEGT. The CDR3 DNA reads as TGTGCCAGCAGTTCACCGGGACGGGAAGATGGCTACACCTTC. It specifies CASSSPGREDGYTF.

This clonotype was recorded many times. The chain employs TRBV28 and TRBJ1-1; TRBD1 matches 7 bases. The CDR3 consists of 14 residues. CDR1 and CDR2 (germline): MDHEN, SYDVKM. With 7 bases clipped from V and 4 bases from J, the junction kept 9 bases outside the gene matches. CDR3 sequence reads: CASTGQPWSTEAFF. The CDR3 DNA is TGTGCCAGCACGGGACAGCCTTGGAGCACTGAAGCTTTCTTT. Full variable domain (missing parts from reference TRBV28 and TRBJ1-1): DVKVTQSSRYLVKRTGEKVFLECVQDMDHENMFWYRQDPGLGLRLIYFSYDVKMKEKGDIPEGYSVSREKKERFSLILESASTNQTSMYLCASTGQPWSTEAFFGQGTRLTVV.

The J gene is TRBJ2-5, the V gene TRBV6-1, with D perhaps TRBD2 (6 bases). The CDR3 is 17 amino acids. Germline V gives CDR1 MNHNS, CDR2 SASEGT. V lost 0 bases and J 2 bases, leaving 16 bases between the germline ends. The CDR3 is CASSEAGIAGPQETQYF. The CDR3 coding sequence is TGTGCCAGCAGTGAAGCTGGTATTGCGGGACCTCAAGAGACCCAGTACTTC.

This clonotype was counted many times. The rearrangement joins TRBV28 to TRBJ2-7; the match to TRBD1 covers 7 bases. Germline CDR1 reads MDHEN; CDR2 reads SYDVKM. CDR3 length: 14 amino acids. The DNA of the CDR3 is TGTTCCTGGACAGGCCACGATTACTCCTACGAGCAGTACTTC. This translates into CSWTGHDYSYEQYF.

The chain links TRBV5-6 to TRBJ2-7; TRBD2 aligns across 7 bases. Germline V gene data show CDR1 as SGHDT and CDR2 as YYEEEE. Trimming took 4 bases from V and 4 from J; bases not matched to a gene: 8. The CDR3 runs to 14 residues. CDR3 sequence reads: CASSLSGIDYEQYF. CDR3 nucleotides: TGTGCCAGCAGCCTCAGCGGGATCGATTACGAGCAGTACTTC. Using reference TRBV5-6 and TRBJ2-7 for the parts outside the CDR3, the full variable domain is DAGVTQSPTHLIKTRGQQVTLRCSPKSGHDTVSWYQQALGQGPQFIFQYYEEEERQRGNFPDRFSGHQFPNYSSELNVNALLLGDSALYLCASSLSGIDYEQYFGPGTRLTVT.

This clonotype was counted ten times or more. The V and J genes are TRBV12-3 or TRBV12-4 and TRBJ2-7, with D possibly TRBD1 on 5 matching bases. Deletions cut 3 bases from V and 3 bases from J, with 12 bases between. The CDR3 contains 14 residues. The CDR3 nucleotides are TGTGCCAGCAGTTTTAGTACAGGAGACTACGAGCAGTACTTC. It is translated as CASSFSTGDYEQYF.

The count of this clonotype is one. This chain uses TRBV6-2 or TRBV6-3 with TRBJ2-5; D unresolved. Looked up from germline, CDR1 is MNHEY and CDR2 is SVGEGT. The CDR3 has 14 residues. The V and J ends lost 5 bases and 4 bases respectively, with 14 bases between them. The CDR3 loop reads CASSSEEVGETQYF. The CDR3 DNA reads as TGTGCCAGCAGTAGTGAAGAGGTCGGAGAGACCCAGTACTTC.

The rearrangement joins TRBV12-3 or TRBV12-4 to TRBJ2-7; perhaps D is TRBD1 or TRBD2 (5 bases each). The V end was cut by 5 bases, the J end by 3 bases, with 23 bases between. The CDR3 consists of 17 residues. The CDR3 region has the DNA TGTGCCAGCAGTATCGCCCGGGACCGCCCGGCTTACTACGAGCAGTACTTC. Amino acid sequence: CASSIARDRPAYYEQYF.